Following are 10 T cell receptor beta chains from one sample sequenced in a study of CD8+ T cells in alopecia areata. Stated treatment: oral pan-JAK inhibitor, 5-10 mg twice daily. RNA extraction was followed by reverse transcription into cDNA, which acted as the sequencing template. The table came from immunoSEQ multiplex PCR; TCRdb's copy has only in-frame clones and leaves some out. In the table there are roughly 100,000 clones, 86% of which are singletons. The sequencing used CD8+ T cells sorted from blood, collected at roughly week 30, from a patient treated with tofacitinib. The receptors come from a human donor with alopecia areata.

The gene calls are TRBV7-2 and TRBJ2-5; 7 bases are shared with TRBD1. There are 15 residues in the CDR3. Unmatched junction bases numbered 8, after V lost 2 bases and J lost 5 bases. Germline CDR1 is SGHTA and CDR2 is FQGNSA. In DNA, the CDR3 is TGTGCCAGCAGCTTACGGACAGGCCAGAGGGAGACCCAGTACTTC. It translates to CASSLRTGQRETQYF.

This rearrangement joins TRBV7-9 to TRBJ2-1, with D unclear. Germline values: CDR1 SEHNR, CDR2 FQNEAQ (reference sequence). Trimming removed 5 bases from V and 10 bases from J, with 15 bases in between. The length of the CDR3 is 13 residues. The CDR3 loop is CASSPTLPGEQFF. In DNA, the CDR3 is TGTGCCAGCAGCCCTACCTTACCGGGCGAGCAGTTCTTC.

The chain has TRBV4-1 and TRBJ2-1; 8 nucleotides align to TRBD1. With V trimmed by 4 bases and J by 7 bases, 6 bases remained unmatched. The CDR3 loop spans 14 amino acids. CDR1 and CDR2 (germline): MGHRA, YSYEKL. As DNA, the CDR3 is TGCGCCAGCAGCCTCGGACAGGGCGGGAATGAGCAGTTCTTC. Translating gives CASSLGQGGNEQFF.

CDR3 protein: CASSFGTLGRKLFF. As DNA, the CDR3 is TGTGCCAGCAGCTTCGGGACCTTGGGGAGGAAACTGTTTTTT. The chain combines TRBV5-6 with TRBJ1-4, with a tentative D call TRBD1 (5 bases). CDR3 length: 14 residues. Germline V CDR1 and CDR2: SGHDT, YYEEEE. Trimming left V 2 bases short and J 11 bases short, with 16 bases between.

To note about this clone: A junction end diverges from the germline sequence, so it may reflect a read error. V and J are TRBV7-7 and TRBJ2-1; 7 nucleotides line up with TRBD2. The V gene's germline CDR1 is SSHAT and CDR2 FNYEAQ (reference sequence). This CDR3 has 15 residues. The CDR3 spells CASSLEAGSANEQFF. The CDR3 nucleotides read TGTGCTAGCAGCTTGGAAGCGGGATCCGCCAATGAGCAGTTCTTC.

The CDR3 region has the DNA TGTGCCAGCGACGCCGGGACAGGGTCTGAAGCTTTCTTT. Its protein is CASDAGTGSEAFF. The chain uses TRBV6-5 and TRBJ1-1; 9 nucleotides align to TRBD1. The CDR3 covers 13 residues. V gave up 8 bases and J gave up 6 bases; unmatched junction bases: 7. From germline, CDR1 is MNHEY and CDR2 SVGAGI.

The J gene is TRBJ1-1, the V gene TRBV19; possibly TRBD1 for D (6 bases). CDR1 and CDR2 (germline): LNHDA, SQIVND (reference sequence). The CDR3 runs to 17 residues. The V end lost 5 bases, the J end lost 1 base, and 20 bases lay between the germline ends. CDR3 sequence reads: CASSPTGADGGNTEAFF. CDR3 coding DNA: TGTGCCAGTAGTCCGACGGGGGCGGATGGCGGGAACACTGAAGCTTTCTTT.

The J gene is TRBJ2-1, the V gene TRBV7-2; no firm D call. The CDR3 totals 12 residues. Trimming removed 5 bases at V and 5 bases at J, with 7 bases between. Per the germline V gene, CDR1 is SGHTA and CDR2 is FQGNSA. The CDR3 loop is CASSQTHNEQFF. For the CDR3, the DNA is TGTGCCAGCAGCCAGACTCACAATGAGCAGTTCTTC.

The genes are TRBV6-5 and TRBJ2-3, with 7 bases matching TRBD2. The length of the CDR3 is 16 residues. The germline V gene has CDR1 MNHEY and CDR2 SVGAGI. V lost 0 bases to trimming and J lost 3 bases; unmatched junction nucleotides: 6. Here the CDR3 reads CASSYSSGVGTDTQYF. The CDR3, as DNA: TGTGCCAGCAGTTACTCGAGCGGGGTGGGGACAGATACGCAGTATTTT.

This sequence joins TRBV5-6 and TRBJ1-6; 9 bases align to TRBD1. This CDR3 is 17 amino acids long. Germline assignment: CDR1 SGHDT and CDR2 YYEEEE. J gave up 0 bases and V 4 bases, and 5 bases lay outside the gene matches. The CDR3 region has the DNA TGTGCCAGCAGCATCGGGACAGGGACCTCCTATAATTCACCCCTCCACTTT. Amino acid sequence: CASSIGTGTSYNSPLHF.